The 31 T cell receptor beta chains below come from one sample, sequenced in a study of blood T cell repertoires in COVID-19 (dated by TCRdb to the early 2020s). The library relied on the immunoSEQ multiplex PCR assay. TCRdb mirrors the immuneACCESS table, restricted to in-frame sequences. Some clones are absent from its copies; in checked studies, under half trace to an unresolved V gene, and the reason for the others is unknown. Recorded for this sample are approximately 17,000 clones; roughly 88% of them occurred a single time. The top ten constitute 4.5% to 6% of the sample. Sequenced sample: PBMCs or T cells enriched from blood (not recorded which). These receptors all come from a woman in her twenties or thirties who had recovered from COVID-19.

The V call is TRBV5-1, the J call TRBJ1-1; D gene unclear. Trimming cost V 0 bases and J 3 bases, with 9 bases left between them. The CDR3 covers 14 residues. The V gene's germline CDR1 is SGHRS and CDR2 YFSETQ. The CDR3 sequence: CASSLVLPHTEAFF. Written as DNA, the CDR3 is TGCGCCAGCAGCTTGGTACTTCCACACACTGAAGCTTTCTTT.

In its sample, this clone was seen once. The chain couples TRBV4-3 to TRBJ1-2; no clear D gene. This CDR3 spans 15 amino acids. With 1 base removed from V and 6 bases from J, the gap between germline ends came to 15 bases. Germline CDR1 and CDR2: LGHNA and YSLEER. The CDR3 DNA sequence: TGCGCCAGCAGCCAAGTTCAAAAGGAAGAGGATGGCTACACCTTC. This translates into CASSQVQKEEDGYTF.

The chain recombines TRBV4-1 with TRBJ2-1, with D possibly matching TRBD2 (6 bases). V shed 1 base and J shed 9 bases, with 13 bases lying between them. CDR1 is MGHRA, CDR2 YSYEKL, per germline. This CDR3 region has 14 residues. The CDR3 protein is CASSQALEGSEQFF. For the CDR3, the DNA is TGCGCCAGCAGCCAAGCGTTGGAGGGCTCTGAGCAGTTCTTC.

The chain employs TRBV19 and TRBJ1-1, with D perhaps TRBD1 (5 bases). CDR3 size: 11 residues. Germline-derived CDR1 and CDR2 are LNHDA and SQIVND (reference sequence). Trimming took off 1 base at V and 11 bases at J, with 8 bases between the two ends. This CDR3 is CASSIGGEAFF. CDR3 DNA sequence: TGTGCCAGTAGTATAGGGGGCGAGGCTTTCTTT. Filled out from reference TRBV19 and TRBJ1-1, the complete variable domain reads DGGITQSPKYLFRKEGQNVTLSCEQNLNHDAMYWYRQDPGQGLRLIYYSQIVNDFQKGDIAEGYSVSREKKESFPLTVTSAQKNPTAFYLCASSIGGEAFFGQGTRLTVV.

The chain combines TRBV6-5 with TRBJ2-7, with TRBD1 identical over 9 bases. Looked up from germline, CDR1 is MNHEY and CDR2 is SVGAGI. Trimming took 2 bases from V and 2 from J; bases not matched to a gene: 4. The CDR3 has 15 residues. CDR3 residues: CASSYPGQGTYEQYF. The CDR3 DNA reads TGTGCCAGCAGTTACCCGGGACAGGGAACCTACGAGCAGTACTTC.

The table lists this clone with a count of one. The V call is TRBV30, the J call TRBJ1-5, with 7 bases identical to TRBD1. Germline V gene sequence: CDR1 GTSNPN, CDR2 SVGIG (reference sequence). CDR3 size: 13 residues. The V and J ends lost 2 bases and 7 bases, in that order; junction bases with no gene match: 5. CDR3 region: CAWSQQGRQPQHF. Written as DNA, the CDR3 is TGTGCCTGGAGTCAACAGGGGAGGCAGCCCCAGCATTTT.

The chain joins TRBV6-5 to TRBJ2-7, with 7 positions matching TRBD1. V lost 3 bases and J lost 4; bases outside the gene matches: 9. The CDR3 runs 15 residues. Germline assignment: CDR1 MNHEY and CDR2 SVGAGI. The CDR3 region is CASSYPGRGTYEQYF. The CDR3 region has the DNA TGTGCCAGCAGTTATCCGGGCAGGGGGACGTACGAGCAGTACTTC.

V is TRBV5-6 and J is TRBJ1-5, with 7 nucleotides matching TRBD1. CDR3 length: 15 residues. J lost 3 bases, V lost 0 bases, and 3 bases had no gene match. Germline lookup yields CDR1 SGHDT and CDR2 YYEEEE. As DNA, the CDR3 is TGTGCCAGCAGCTTGGTCGGGACAGCCAATCAGCCCCAGCATTTT. Protein: CASSLVGTANQPQHF. Filled out from reference TRBV5-6 and TRBJ1-5, the complete variable domain reads DAGVTQSPTHLIKTRGQQVTLRCSPKSGHDTVSWYQQALGQGPQFIFQYYEEEERQRGNFPDRFSGHQFPNYSSELNVNALLLGDSALYLCASSLVGTANQPQHFGDGTRLSIL.

The genes are TRBV6-6 and TRBJ1-2, with 9 bases identical to TRBD1. The V gene's germline CDR1 is MNHNY and CDR2 SVGAGI (reference sequence). The J segment lost 8 bases and the V segment lost 2 bases, leaving 12 bases of the junction unmatched. The CDR3 has 16 amino acids. This chain's CDR3 is CASSYITGGADPGYTF. In DNA, the CDR3 is TGTGCCAGCAGTTACATTACAGGGGGCGCGGATCCAGGCTACACCTTC.

The rearrangement uses TRBV9 and TRBJ2-5, with D perhaps matching TRBD2 (6 bases). The V gene lost 0 bases and the J gene lost 1 base, with 13 bases spanning the gap. Germline CDR1 is SGDLS and CDR2 is YYNGEE. CDR3 size: 16 residues. This CDR3 reads CASSVAPTGSQETQYF. CDR3 nucleotide sequence: TGTGCCAGCAGCGTAGCTCCGACCGGGAGCCAAGAGACCCAGTACTTC.

The rearrangement uses TRBV27 and TRBJ1-1, with a tentative D call TRBD1 (5 bases). Germline loops: CDR1 MNHEY, CDR2 SMNVEV (reference sequence). The V gene lost 7 bases and the J gene lost 3 bases, with 18 bases spanning the gap. The CDR3 has 15 amino acids. The chain's CDR3 is CASTSRGGNHTEAFF. The CDR3, as DNA: TGTGCCAGCACTAGCCGGGGGGGGAACCACACTGAAGCTTTCTTT.

The DNA of the CDR3 is TGTGCTGCAGGGGCCAAAAACATTCAGTACTTC. Its translation: CAAGAKNIQYF. This chain connects TRBV3-1 (or the pseudogene TRBV3-2) to TRBJ2-4; D perhaps matches TRBD1 (5 bases). The CDR3 consists of 11 residues. The germline CDR1 and CDR2 sequences are LGHDT and YNNKEL (reference sequence).

This clone has only one observation. This chain's CDR3 is CARGSGGSGEQFF. The DNA for the CDR3 is TGTGCCCGCGGGTCGGGGGGCTCGGGTGAGCAGTTCTTC. The chain recombines TRBV5-4 with TRBJ2-1; weak D call: TRBD2 (7 bases). In germline, CDR1 is SGHNT, CDR2 YYREEE (reference sequence). This CDR3 contains 13 residues. V lost 10 bases, J lost 9 bases, and 20 bases lay in between.

V is TRBV5-1 and J is TRBJ2-5, with TRBD2 matching 12 bases. This CDR3 spans 15 amino acids. Losses at the gene ends were 4 bases for V and 3 bases for J; bases not matched to a gene: 4. Germline loops: CDR1 SGHRS, CDR2 YFSETQ. The CDR3 protein is CASSPGLAGEETQYF. The CDR3, as DNA: TGCGCCAGCAGCCCGGGACTAGCGGGTGAAGAGACCCAGTACTTC.

This sequence joins TRBV7-2 and TRBJ1-5; TRBD1 matches 8 bases. Germline V lookup: CDR1 SGHTA, CDR2 FQGNSA. The CDR3 sequence is 16 residues long. The V and J ends lost 3 bases and 2 bases, in that order; junction bases with no gene match: 6. This CDR3 is CASSFLSGQGNQPQHF. DNA of the CDR3: TGTGCCAGCAGCTTTCTTTCGGGACAGGGCAATCAGCCCCAGCATTTT.

The V gene is TRBV5-4, the J gene TRBJ2-3; 10 positions match TRBD2. The CDR3 has 15 residues. The ends lost 2 bases at V and 6 bases at J; junction bases unmatched: 6. Germline CDR1 is SGHNT and CDR2 is YYREEE (reference sequence). In DNA, the CDR3 is TGTGCCAGCAGCTTCGGGATTAGCGGGGGGGATACGCAGTATTTT. It translates to CASSFGISGGDTQYF.

This chain uses TRBV5-1 with TRBJ2-7; D possibly corresponds to TRBD2 (5 bases). CDR3 length equals 13 residues. CDR1 SGHRS and CDR2 YFSETQ come from the germline V gene. Trimming pared 0 bases from V and 3 bases from J, leaving 7 bases between. CDR3 nucleotide sequence: TGCGCCAGCAGCTTGGTCGGGAACTACGAGCAGTACTTC. Its translation: CASSLVGNYEQYF.

J is TRBJ1-4 and V is TRBV5-5, with D hard to call. The CDR3 extends over 15 amino acids. V was clipped by 4 bases and J by 0 bases, with 10 bases between them. Per the germline V gene, CDR1 is SGHKS and CDR2 is YYEKEE (reference sequence). CDR3 in DNA: TGTGCCAGCAGCAAAACGGAGACAACTAATGAAAAACTGTTTTTT. It codes for CASSKTETTNEKLFF.

The chain recombines TRBV9 with TRBJ2-7, with TRBD1 identical over 7 bases. Germline loops: CDR1 SGDLS, CDR2 YYNGEE. The CDR3 extends over 18 amino acids. The V gene end was trimmed by 1 base and the J gene end by 0 bases; junction bases not matched to a gene: 13. The CDR3 sequence is CASSVRVWDSRHSYEQYF. The DNA of the CDR3 is TGTGCCAGCAGCGTAAGGGTATGGGACAGTCGACACTCCTACGAGCAGTACTTC.

The chain links TRBV7-9 to TRBJ2-1, with no clear D. Germline assignment: CDR1 SEHNR and CDR2 FQNEAQ (reference sequence). This CDR3 has 14 amino acids. Trimming removed 5 bases at V and 7 bases at J, with 15 bases between. In nucleotides, the CDR3 is TGTGCCAGCAGCGCCGGTTGGAGCAATAATGAGCAGTTCTTC. As protein: CASSAGWSNNEQFF.

The chain uses TRBV10-3 and TRBJ2-2, with D possibly being TRBD2 (6 bases). Germline V gene data show CDR1 as ENHRY and CDR2 as SYGVKD. V shed 5 bases and J shed 0 bases, with 10 bases lying between them. The CDR3 loop spans 15 amino acids. As DNA, the CDR3 is TGTGCCATCAGTAGCCGGGGGACGAACACCGGGGAGCTGTTTTTT. This codes for CAISSRGTNTGELFF.

This clone was recorded only once. V usage is TRBV13 and J usage is TRBJ1-3; 9 nucleotides align to TRBD1. The V and J ends lost 5 bases and 1 base, in that order; junction bases with no gene match: 6. Germline V gene sequence: CDR1 PRHDT, CDR2 FYEKMQ (reference sequence). The CDR3 loop spans 16 amino acids. In DNA, the CDR3 is TGTGCCAGCAGCAACAGGGGGCTTTGGTCTGGAAACACCATATATTTT. It specifies CASSNRGLWSGNTIYF.

CDR3 in DNA: TGCGCCAGCAGCCAAGAGTTGGCCCTCGGCAGGGTCTTCGAGCAGTACTTC. Its translation is CASSQELALGRVFEQYF. V and J are TRBV4-3 and TRBJ2-7; the D gene is possibly TRBD1 (5 bases). The CDR3 has 17 residues. Germline V gene sequence: CDR1 LGHNA, CDR2 YSLEER. Trimming removed 0 bases at V and 6 bases at J, with 21 bases between.

Comments on this clone: One junction end disagrees with the germline gene, perhaps due to a read error. V usage is TRBV29-1 and J usage is TRBJ1-1; D uncertain. CDR1 and CDR2 from the germline V gene are SQVTM and ANQGSEA. The CDR3 length is 8 residues. The CDR3 is CSVEWALF. DNA of the CDR3: TGCAGCGTTGAATGGGCTCTCTTT.

This chain links TRBV7-2 with TRBJ1-1; D remains unclear. V lost 2 bases and J lost 6, with 4 bases in between. CDR1 is SGHTA, CDR2 FQGNSA, per germline. The CDR3 runs 11 residues. For the CDR3, the DNA is TGTGCCAGCAGCTTATCTTCTGAAGCTTTCTTT. It yields the protein CASSLSSEAFF.

The chain uses TRBV19 and TRBJ2-2, with TRBD1 identical over 10 bases. CDR1 is LNHDA and CDR2 is SQIVND in the germline V gene (reference sequence). The V segment lost 7 bases and the J segment 4 bases; nucleotides outside the gene matches: 9. CDR3 size: 16 residues. CDR3 nucleotides: TGTGCCAGTACCCCGAGGGACAGGGGTCCCACCGGGGAGCTGTTTTTT. This gives the protein CASTPRDRGPTGELFF.

The genes are TRBV5-4 and TRBJ1-2; 7 nucleotides align to TRBD1. V was pared by 7 bases and J by 2 bases, with 14 bases of the junction left unmatched. CDR1 is SGHNT and CDR2 is YYREEE in the germline V gene (reference sequence). The CDR3 is 16 amino acids. The CDR3 is CASRQGGNMENYGYTF. Written as DNA, the CDR3 is TGTGCCAGCCGACAGGGAGGAAACATGGAGAACTATGGCTACACCTTC.

The table lists this clone with a count of one. This rearrangement joins TRBV19 to TRBJ1-4; D gene ambiguous. Germline values: CDR1 LNHDA, CDR2 SQIVND (reference sequence). The CDR3 spans 16 residues. V was cut by 4 bases and J by 5 bases, with 17 bases left in between. The CDR3 reads CASSKREELRNEKLFF. The DNA of the CDR3 is TGTGCCAGTAGTAAGCGGGAGGAACTTAGGAATGAAAAACTGTTTTTT.

The chain is built from TRBV7-2 and TRBJ1-2; D is perhaps TRBD1 (6 bases). Germline CDR1 is SGHTA and CDR2 is FQGNSA. Trimming cost V 2 bases and J 8 bases, with 18 bases left between them. This CDR3 is 15 amino acids long. CDR3 residues: CASSLFKGEISGYTF. The CDR3 coding sequence is TGTGCCAGCAGCTTATTCAAGGGGGAAATATCAGGCTACACCTTC.

The chain employs TRBV2 and TRBJ2-2, with D tentatively TRBD2 (6 bases). Germline CDR1 and CDR2: SNHLY and FYNNEI. The CDR3 is 14 residues long. Deletions cut 1 base from V and 6 bases from J, with 9 bases between. The CDR3 spells CASSEEAGPGELFF. The CDR3 bases are TGTGCCAGCAGTGAAGAGGCGGGGCCCGGGGAGCTGTTTTTT.

This chain joins TRBV2 and TRBJ2-4; D unresolved. Germline lookup yields CDR1 SNHLY and CDR2 FYNNEI. V lost 3 bases, J lost 8 bases, and 17 bases lay in between. The CDR3 is 15 amino acids. The CDR3 nucleotides are TGTGCCAGCAGTGATGCCGCTAGGCGCGTGGACATTCAGTACTTC. Protein product: CASSDAARRVDIQYF. Looking up the rest from reference TRBV2 and TRBJ2-4 gives the full variable domain: EPEVTQTPSHQVTQMGQEVILRCVPISNHLYFYWYRQILGQKVEFLVSFYNNEISEKSEIFDDQFSVERPDGSNFTLKIRSTKLEDSAMYFCASSDAARRVDIQYFGAGTRLSVL.